The clone carrying this T cell receptor (beta chain) has more than one count but fewer than ten. The TCRbeta library incorporated unique molecular identifiers. TCRdb re-derived calls from the PCR reads in MiXCR, one entry per CDR3 protein. The table has more than 250,000 distinct CDR3 sequences, 9.9% seen once. Germline CDR1 SEHNR, CDR2 FQNEAQ (reference sequence). CDR3 size: 14 residues. The ends were cut back, 7 bases at V and 3 bases at J, with 15 bases in the middle. The data were obtained in a study of T-cell reconstitution after alpha-beta-depleted transplantation in children. The gene calls are TRBV7-9 and TRBJ1-1; D call uncertain. Material: PBMCs from the stem cell graft donor, obtained from the stem cell graft. The source is a human donor who donated a stem cell graft to a child with SCID. CDR3 bases: TGTGCCAGCACCCCCGGCGACCGTGACACTGAAGCTTTCTTT. This gives the protein CASTPGDRDTEAFF. The entire variable domain, with the rest obtained from reference TRBV7-9 and TRBJ1-1, is as follows: DTGVSQNPRHKITKRGQNVTFRCDPISEHNRLYWYRQTLGQGPEFLTYFQNEAQLEKSRLLSDRFSAERPKGSFSTLEIQRTEQGDSAMYLCASTPGDRDTEAFFGQGTRLTVV.